Presented here are 8 T cell receptor beta chains from one specimen sequenced in a study of blood T cell repertoires in COVID-19. Using immunoSEQ multiplex PCR, the repertoire was profiled, and TCRdb retains in-frame clones only, with some absent. The sample shows some 150,000 clones, 80% to 85% of them seen only once. The sample taken for sequencing was peripheral blood. These receptors were taken from a woman aged 60-70 years with acute or convalescent COVID-19.

The chain combines TRBV11-3 with TRBJ1-2, with TRBD1 matching 7 bases. This CDR3 is 15 amino acids long. The junction had 11 bases not matched to a gene; V was cut back by 5 bases and J by 5 bases. The germline V gene encodes CDR1 SGHNT and CDR2 YENEEA. The CDR3 sequence: CASSPGQPFDYGYTF. The CDR3 region has the DNA TGTGCCAGCAGCCCGGGACAGCCCTTCGATTATGGCTACACCTTC.

The rearrangement links TRBV7-2 to TRBJ1-6; D not resolved. CDR3 length equals 15 residues. V dropped 4 bases and J dropped 8 bases, with 15 bases sitting between them. Germline V gene data show CDR1 as SGHTA and CDR2 as FQGNSA. The DNA for the CDR3 is TGTGCCAGCAGCTCACAATCCACTACTTATTCACCCCTCCACTTT. Translated: CASSSQSTTYSPLHF.

V is TRBV2 and J is TRBJ1-2; 7 bases align to TRBD1. CDR3 length: 13 residues. From germline, CDR1 is SNHLY and CDR2 FYNNEI. The trim removed 8 bases at V and 0 bases at J, leaving 3 bases unmatched. The CDR3 reads CASHQGANYGYTF. CDR3 nucleotides: TGTGCCAGCCATCAGGGGGCTAACTATGGCTACACCTTC. Using reference TRBV2 and TRBJ1-2 for the parts outside the CDR3, the full variable domain is EPEVTQTPSHQVTQMGQEVILRCVPISNHLYFYWYRQILGQKVEFLVSFYNNEISEKSEIFDDQFSVERPDGSNFTLKIRSTKLEDSAMYFCASHQGANYGYTFGSGTRLTVV.

This clone was counted once. The chain combines TRBV3-1 (or the pseudogene TRBV3-2) with TRBJ2-7; D gene uncertain. The V end was cut by 2 bases, the J end by 6 bases, with 11 bases between. The CDR3 runs to 13 residues. Germline values: CDR1 LGHDT, CDR2 YNNKEL (reference sequence). CDR3 protein: CASSQMADTEQYF. The CDR3 coding sequence is TGTGCCAGCAGCCAAATGGCAGACACCGAGCAGTACTTC.

The V gene is TRBV12-3 or TRBV12-4, the J gene TRBJ1-5; D unclear. The CDR3 runs 13 residues. Deletions cut 3 bases from V and 11 bases from J, with 14 bases between. CDR3 sequence: CASSLGPERAQHF. CDR3 nucleotide sequence: TGTGCCAGCAGTTTGGGTCCGGAGAGGGCCCAGCATTTT.

The chain uses TRBV7-3 and TRBJ2-3; D may be TRBD2 (6 bases). CDR3 length: 15 residues. Trimming took off 1 base at V and 2 bases at J, with 10 bases between the two ends. Per germline, CDR1 SGHTA and CDR2 FQGTGA. CDR3 nucleotide sequence: TGTGCCAGCAGCTTAAGGGGACTGACCACAGATACGCAGTATTTT. It specifies CASSLRGLTTDTQYF.

This clone has just one count. The gene calls are TRBV18 and TRBJ2-2, with D uncertain. From germline, CDR1 is KGHSH and CDR2 LQKENI. The CDR3 is 15 amino acids. Trimming took 1 base from V and 4 from J, leaving 10 bases between them. CDR3 sequence reads: CASSPRGVATGELFF. CDR3 nucleotide sequence: TGTGCCAGCTCACCACGAGGAGTAGCCACCGGGGAGCTGTTTTTT.

CDR3 loop: CASSYGWRDTSYEQYF. DNA for the CDR3: TGTGCCAGCAGTTACGGGTGGCGGGATACTTCCTACGAGCAGTACTTC. The gene calls are TRBV6-5 and TRBJ2-7; possibly TRBD2 for D (6 bases). From germline, CDR1 is MNHEY and CDR2 SVGAGI. Between the trimmed V and J ends, which lost 2 bases and 1 base, there was a span of 15 bases. The CDR3 is 16 amino acids.